Sequencing of this T cell receptor beta chain was carried out in a study of shared clonotypes between healthy human individuals. As for this clone: In the same sample, other DNA sequences code for this CDR3.

CD8 cells classed as naive were CD45RO-negative and positively selected for CCR7, excluding terminally differentiated effector memory CD45RA+ cells. This CDR3 has 14 amino acids. Germline CDR1 is PRHDT and CDR2 is FYEKMQ (reference sequence). V was cut by 5 bases and J by 0 bases, with 10 bases left in between. Original processing methods: Filtering differed because ImmunoSEQ produced junction-only sequences that carried no quality scores. Sequenced by immunoSEQ multiplex PCR; TCRdb stores in-frame clones only, minus some. V and J calls and clone size are given by that table; D and trimming were obtained from the DNA. The sample carries more than 2 million clones, about 95% recorded once.

The TCR originated in a man younger than 30 in good health. This chain connects TRBV13 to TRBJ1-1, with D possibly matching TRBD1 (5 bases). Source material: naive CD8+ T cells sorted from blood. Written as DNA, the CDR3 is TGTGCCAGCAGCCTCGGGACCCTGAACACTGAAGCTTTCTTT. Translating gives CASSLGTLNTEAFF.